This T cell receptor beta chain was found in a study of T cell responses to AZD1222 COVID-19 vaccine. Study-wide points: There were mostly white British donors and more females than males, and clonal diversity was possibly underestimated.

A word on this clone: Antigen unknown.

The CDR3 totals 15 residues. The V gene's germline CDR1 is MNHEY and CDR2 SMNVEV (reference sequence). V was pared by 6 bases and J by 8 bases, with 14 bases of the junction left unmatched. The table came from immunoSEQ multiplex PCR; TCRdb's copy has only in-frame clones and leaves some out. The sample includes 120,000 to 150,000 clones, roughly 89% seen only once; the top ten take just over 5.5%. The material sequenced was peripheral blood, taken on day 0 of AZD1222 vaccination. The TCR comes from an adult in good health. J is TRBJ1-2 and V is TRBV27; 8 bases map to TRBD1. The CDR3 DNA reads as TGTGCCAGCAGCTACGGGACAGGCCATATGACGGGCTACACCTTC. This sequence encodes CASSYGTGHMTGYTF.